The source of this T cell receptor beta chain is a study of CD8 T cells in ankylosing spondylitis. The V and J ends lost 0 bases and 8 bases, in that order; junction bases with no gene match: 19. The CDR3 loop spans 19 amino acids. The germline CDR1 and CDR2 sequences are DFQATT and SNEGSKA (reference sequence). Libraries for TCR beta were made by quantitative 5'-RACE with molecular barcodes. One entry per CDR3 protein results from TCRdb running MiXCR on the 5' RACE reads. The data show 350,000 or so distinct CDR3 sequences, 14% to 15% seen once. Whole-study results and caveats: Researchers reportedly found disease-linked clones significantly enriched in matched ankylosing spondylitis synovial fluid. Roughly eight highly homologous variants formed a TCR beta motif that appeared characteristic of ankylosing spondylitis blood.

Concerning this clonotype: Its antigen is unidentified.

The sequenced sample consisted of blood, either unsorted or a sorted T cell fraction (not recorded which). The chain carries TRBV20-1 and TRBJ2-1; the match to TRBD2 covers 10 bases. The source of this sequence is a male donor with ankylosing spondylitis or in good health (not recorded which). CDR3 sequence reads: CSARDSRTSGLLTGDEQFF. CDR3 coding DNA: TGCAGTGCTAGAGATTCTCGGACTAGCGGACTCCTAACGGGTGATGAGCAGTTCTTC.